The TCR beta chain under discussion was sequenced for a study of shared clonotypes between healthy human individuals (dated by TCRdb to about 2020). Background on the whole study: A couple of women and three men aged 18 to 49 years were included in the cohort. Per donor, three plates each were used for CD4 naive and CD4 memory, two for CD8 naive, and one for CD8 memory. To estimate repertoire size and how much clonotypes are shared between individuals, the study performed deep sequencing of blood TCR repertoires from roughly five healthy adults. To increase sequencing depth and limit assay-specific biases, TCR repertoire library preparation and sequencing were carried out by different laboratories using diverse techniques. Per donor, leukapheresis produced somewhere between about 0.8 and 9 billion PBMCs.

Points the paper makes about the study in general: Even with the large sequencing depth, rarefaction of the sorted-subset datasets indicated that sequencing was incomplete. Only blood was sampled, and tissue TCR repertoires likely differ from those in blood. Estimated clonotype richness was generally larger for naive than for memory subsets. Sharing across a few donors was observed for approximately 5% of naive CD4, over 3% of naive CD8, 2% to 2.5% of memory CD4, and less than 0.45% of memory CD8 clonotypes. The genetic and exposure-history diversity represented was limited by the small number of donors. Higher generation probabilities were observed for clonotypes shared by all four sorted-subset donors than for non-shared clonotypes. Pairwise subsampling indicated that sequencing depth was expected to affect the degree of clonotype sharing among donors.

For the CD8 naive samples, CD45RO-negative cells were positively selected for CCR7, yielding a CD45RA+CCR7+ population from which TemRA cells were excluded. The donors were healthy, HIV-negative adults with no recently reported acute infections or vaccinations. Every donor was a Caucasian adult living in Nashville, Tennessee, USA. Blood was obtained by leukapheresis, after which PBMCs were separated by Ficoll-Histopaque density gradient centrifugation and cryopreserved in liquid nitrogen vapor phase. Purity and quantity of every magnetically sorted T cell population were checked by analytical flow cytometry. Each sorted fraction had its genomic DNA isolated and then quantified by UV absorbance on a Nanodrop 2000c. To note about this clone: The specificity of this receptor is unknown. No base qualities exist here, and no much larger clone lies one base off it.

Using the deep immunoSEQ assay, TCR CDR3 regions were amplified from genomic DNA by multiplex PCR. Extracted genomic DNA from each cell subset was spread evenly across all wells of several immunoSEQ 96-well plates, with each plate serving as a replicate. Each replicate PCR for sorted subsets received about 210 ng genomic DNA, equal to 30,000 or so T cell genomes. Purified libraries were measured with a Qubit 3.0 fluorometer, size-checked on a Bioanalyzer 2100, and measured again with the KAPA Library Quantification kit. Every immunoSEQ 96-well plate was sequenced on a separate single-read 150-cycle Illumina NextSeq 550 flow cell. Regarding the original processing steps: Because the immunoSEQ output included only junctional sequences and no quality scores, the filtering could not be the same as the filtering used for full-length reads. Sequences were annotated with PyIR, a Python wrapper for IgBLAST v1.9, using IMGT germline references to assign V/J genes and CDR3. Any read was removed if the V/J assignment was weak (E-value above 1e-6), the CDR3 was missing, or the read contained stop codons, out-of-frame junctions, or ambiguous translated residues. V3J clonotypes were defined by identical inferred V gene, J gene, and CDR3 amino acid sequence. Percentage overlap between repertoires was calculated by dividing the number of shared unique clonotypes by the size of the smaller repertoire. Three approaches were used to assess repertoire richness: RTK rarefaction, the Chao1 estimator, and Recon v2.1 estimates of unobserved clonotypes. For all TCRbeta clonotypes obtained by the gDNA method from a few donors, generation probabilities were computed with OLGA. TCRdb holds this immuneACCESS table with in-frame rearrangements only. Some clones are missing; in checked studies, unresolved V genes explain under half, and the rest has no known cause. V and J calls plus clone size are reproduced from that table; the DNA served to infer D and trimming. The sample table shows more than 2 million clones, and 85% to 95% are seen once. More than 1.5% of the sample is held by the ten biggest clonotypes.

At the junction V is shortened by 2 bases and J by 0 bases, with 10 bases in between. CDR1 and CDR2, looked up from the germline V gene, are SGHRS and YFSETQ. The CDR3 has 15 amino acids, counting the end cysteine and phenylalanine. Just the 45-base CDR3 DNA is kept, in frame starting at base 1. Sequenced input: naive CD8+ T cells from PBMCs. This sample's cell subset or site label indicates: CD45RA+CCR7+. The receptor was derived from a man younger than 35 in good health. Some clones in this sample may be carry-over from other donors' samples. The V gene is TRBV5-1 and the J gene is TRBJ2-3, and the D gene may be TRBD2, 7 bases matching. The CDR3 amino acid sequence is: CASSFRGASTDTQYF. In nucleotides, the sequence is TGCGCCAGCAGCTTCCGGGGGGCTAGCACAGATACGCAGTATTTT.